This entry lists 14 T cell receptor beta chains sequenced from one sample in a study of human T cells and chemical hapten exposure listed by TCRdb under 2021. The library came from RACE. For sequencing, a NextSeq 500 was employed. In-frame beta chains were kept once TCRdb had trimmed the public reads at Q25 with fastp and called clones with MiXCR. Every entry covers one CDR3 protein and lists the most common genes and DNA from its rows. This sample holds 150,000 to 200,000 distinct CDR3 sequences; approximately 30% were observed only once. Clones ranked in the top ten supply approximately 2.3% of the sample. The time point label of this sample denotes: patch test 3, about 24 weeks after DPC sensitization. According to the study, the label for this sample's treatment or condition signals: therapeutic diphenylcyclopropenone sensitization with weekly scalp DPC. The sample here was whole blood, taken in connection with sensitization to the hapten diphenylcyclopropenone (DPC). Receptor source: a woman aged 18-29 years with alopecia areata. Some clones in this sample may be carry-over from other donors' samples.

The chain employs TRBV7-2 and TRBJ1-5, with a possible D match to TRBD1 (5 bases). The V end was cut by 5 bases, the J end by 0 bases, with 14 bases between. This CDR3 spans 16 amino acids. Germline V CDR1 and CDR2: SGHTA, FQGNSA. CDR3 sequence: CASSKMGLLSNQPQHF. CDR3 DNA: TGTGCCAGCAGCAAAATGGGACTCCTTAGCAATCAGCCCCAGCATTTT.

This clonotype was picked up many times. The V gene is TRBV4-1, the J gene TRBJ1-2; TRBD1 is a possible D gene (5 bases). CDR1 is MGHRA and CDR2 is YSYEKL in the germline V gene. V was trimmed by 2 bases and J by 7 bases, leaving 11 bases between them. The CDR3 is 13 amino acids. CDR3 region: CASSQQGLGGYTF. CDR3 nucleotide sequence: TGCGCCAGCAGCCAACAGGGATTAGGTGGCTACACCTTC.

The chain uses TRBV4-3 and TRBJ1-5; the match to TRBD1 covers 7 bases. Germline values: CDR1 LGHNA, CDR2 YSLEER. CDR3 length: 15 residues. With V trimmed by 0 bases and J by 6 bases, 5 bases remained unmatched. CDR3 amino acids: CASSQDRGTRQPQHF. The DNA of the CDR3 is TGCGCCAGCAGCCAAGACAGGGGGACCCGTCAGCCCCAGCATTTT.

The chain uses TRBV11-2 and TRBJ1-2; D gene ambiguous. The CDR3 is 13 amino acids. Trimming removed 1 base from V and 3 bases from J, with 6 bases in between. Germline CDR1 SGHAT, CDR2 FQNNGV. DNA for the CDR3: TGTGCCAGCAGCTTAGCTCAAGACTATGGCTACACCTTC. Residues: CASSLAQDYGYTF.

The chain uses TRBV19 and TRBJ2-3, with 8 bases matching TRBD1. The V gene end was trimmed by 8 bases and the J gene end by 0 bases; junction bases not matched to a gene: 7. Germline V lookup: CDR1 LNHDA, CDR2 SQIVND (reference sequence). The CDR3 has 15 amino acids. The chain's CDR3 is CASGATGASTDTQYF. The CDR3 DNA reads TGTGCCAGTGGGGCGACAGGGGCTAGCACAGATACGCAGTATTTT.

The chain has TRBV7-9 and TRBJ2-3, with D hard to call. Trimming took off 1 base at V and 2 bases at J, with 10 bases between the two ends. The germline CDR1 and CDR2 sequences are SEHNR and FQNEAQ (reference sequence). This CDR3 contains 15 residues. CDR3 coding DNA: TGTGCCAGCAGCTTAGAGTTGCGGAACACAGATACGCAGTATTTT. Its protein product is CASSLELRNTDTQYF. The variable domain in full, completed from reference TRBV7-9 and TRBJ2-3, reads DTGVSQNPRHKITKRGQNVTFRCDPISEHNRLYWYRQTLGQGPEFLTYFQNEAQLEKSRLLSDRFSAERPKGSFSTLEIQRTEQGDSAMYLCASSLELRNTDTQYFGPGTRLTVL.

V and J are TRBV4-1 and TRBJ2-1, with 10 bases aligning to TRBD2. With 4 bases clipped from V and 7 bases from J, the junction kept 7 bases outside the gene matches. The V gene's germline CDR1 is MGHRA and CDR2 YSYEKL. The CDR3 loop spans 15 amino acids. This CDR3 reads CASSPLGLASNEQFF. DNA for the CDR3: TGCGCCAGCAGCCCCTTGGGACTAGCGTCGAATGAGCAGTTCTTC.

This chain joins TRBV20-1 and TRBJ1-2; D remains unclear. Deletions cut 0 bases from V and 3 bases from J, with 14 bases between. Looked up from germline, CDR1 is DFQATT and CDR2 is SNEGSKA (reference sequence). The CDR3 is 15 residues long. Here the CDR3 reads CSARDSALIHYGYTF. The CDR3 DNA follows: TGCAGTGCTAGAGATAGCGCCCTGATCCACTATGGCTACACCTTC.

This rearrangement joins TRBV14 to TRBJ2-3; D gene ambiguous. Looked up from germline, CDR1 is SGHDN and CDR2 is FVKESK. This CDR3 has 13 residues. V was trimmed by 0 bases and J by 6 bases, leaving 7 bases between them. The CDR3 DNA is TGTGCCAGCAGCCAAGATACGGTGGATACGCAGTATTTT. This codes for CASSQDTVDTQYF. Filled out from reference TRBV14 and TRBJ2-3, the complete variable domain reads EAGVTQFPSHSVIEKGQTVTLRCDPISGHDNLYWYRRVMGKEIKFLLHFVKESKQDESGMPNNRFLAERTGGTYSTLKVQPAELEDSGVYFCASSQDTVDTQYFGPGTRLTVL.

The chain carries TRBV5-1 and TRBJ1-2; D remains unclear. Trimming took off 2 bases at V and 6 bases at J, with 8 bases between the two ends. Germline CDR1 reads SGHRS; CDR2 reads YFSETQ. There are 12 residues in the CDR3. The CDR3 loop reads CASSLRTNGYTF. In DNA form, the CDR3 reads TGCGCCAGCAGCTTAAGGACGAATGGCTACACCTTC. The full variable domain, completed using reference TRBV5-1 and TRBJ1-2, is KAGVTQTPRYLIKTRGQQVTLSCSPISGHRSVSWYQQTPGQGLQFLFEYFSETQRNKGNFPGRFSGRQFSNSRSEMNVSTLELGDSALYLCASSLRTNGYTFGSGTRLTVV.

This clonotype has only a few counts. The rearrangement uses TRBV9 and TRBJ2-7; 8 positions match TRBD1. The CDR3 spans 18 residues. CDR1 SGDLS and CDR2 YYNGEE come from the germline V gene. V dropped 4 bases and J dropped 5; count of bases not matched to a gene: 20. DNA for the CDR3: TGTGCCAGCAGCCCGCGCCCAGGGGGCCAGACGAACTTCCACGAGCAGTACTTC. This gives the protein CASSPRPGGQTNFHEQYF.

This clonotype has just a few counts. The chain uses TRBV5-5 and TRBJ1-5, with TRBD1 matching over 9 bases. Trimming cost V 1 base and J 9 bases; bases outside gene matches: 5. This CDR3 contains 14 residues. Germline V CDR1 and CDR2: SGHKS, YYEKEE (reference sequence). CDR3 protein: CASSLSTGGRPQHF. The CDR3 coding sequence is TGTGCCAGCAGCTTGAGCACAGGGGGCCGGCCCCAGCATTTT.

This clonotype occurred a few times. The chain has TRBV20-1 and TRBJ1-2; D not resolved. The CDR3 spans 12 residues. The V end lost 5 bases, the J end lost 0 bases, and 7 bases lay between the germline ends. Looked up from germline, CDR1 is DFQATT and CDR2 is SNEGSKA (reference sequence). In DNA, the CDR3 is TGCAGTGCTGCCGGGACTAACTATGGCTACACCTTC. It codes for CSAAGTNYGYTF.

The chain recombines TRBV9 with TRBJ1-6, with 8 bases matching TRBD1. J lost 0 bases, V lost 4 bases, and 3 bases had no gene match. The germline gives CDR1 SGDLS, CDR2 YYNGEE. This CDR3 is built from 16 residues. CDR3 sequence: CASSPGQGSYNSPLHF. The CDR3 DNA reads TGTGCCAGCAGCCCTGGACAGGGCTCCTATAATTCACCCCTCCACTTT. Complete variable domain (other parts from reference TRBV9 and TRBJ1-6): DSGVTQTPKHLITATGQRVTLRCSPRSGDLSVYWYQQSLDQGLQFLIQYYNGEERAKGNILERFSAQQFPDLHSELNLSSLELGDSALYFCASSPGQGSYNSPLHFGNGTRLTVT.